This entry describes one T cell receptor beta chain. This sample was taken from a study of T cell clones after liver transplantation. Overall study context: Apart from three HCV-positive recipients, transplants were for non-autoimmune, non-viral reasons. Blood was drawn pre-transplant, before withdrawal, and after full or failed withdrawal.

TCRdb keeps only in-frame clones here, not all; method: immunoSEQ multiplex PCR. The sample yields tens of thousands of clones, roughly 82% seen once. This CDR3 spans 13 amino acids. V gave up 3 bases and J gave up 5 bases, with 11 bases separating them. Germline CDR1 MDHEN, CDR2 SYDVKM. The source is a human patient who received a liver transplant. Some T cells could come from the graft donor. The J gene is TRBJ2-7, the V gene TRBV28; D remains unclear. The sample consisted of CD4+ T cells from blood, taken 46 months after liver transplant. In nucleotides, the CDR3 is TGTGCCAGCAGTTTCTTATCCGGCCACGAGCAGTACTTC. This sequence encodes CASSFLSGHEQYF. The whole variable domain, remainder taken from reference TRBV28 and TRBJ2-7, is DVKVTQSSRYLVKRTGEKVFLECVQDMDHENMFWYRQDPGLGLRLIYFSYDVKMKEKGDIPEGYSVSREKKERFSLILESASTNQTSMYLCASSFLSGHEQYFGPGTRLTVT.